This T cell receptor (beta chain) was found in a study of blood T cells in healthy people across ages. In the case of this clonotype: Its antigen is unidentified. Given a much more abundant clone one base away, this may be a read error.

Combining a sample-barcoded 5' primer with a J-beta primer mix, a second PCR ran for about 7 to 12 cycles. TCRdb itself ran the 5' RACE reads through MiXCR, one entry per CDR3 protein. The data show a few hundred thousand distinct CDR3 sequences, with over 45% seen just once and approximately 51% held by the top ten. General observations from the study: Investigators viewed diversity estimates from one million T cells as underestimates, the study reported.

The germline V gene has CDR1 MNHNS and CDR2 SASEGT. This CDR3 region has 17 residues. The specimen was blood. This chain joins TRBV6-1 and TRBJ2-3; 12 bases are shared with TRBD2. The receptor was derived from a man aged 55 to 70 in good health. For the CDR3, the DNA is TGTGCCAGCCGACGACTAGCGGGAGAGCTCGAGGGAGATACGCGGTATTTT. Translation: CASRRLAGELEGDTRYF.